This TCR beta chain derives from a study of cytomegalovirus exposure and HLA in healthy donors. CDR3 length equals 15 residues. Trimming took 1 base from V and 6 from J, leaving 13 bases between them. CDR1 SGHAT and CDR2 FQDESV come from the germline V gene (reference sequence). A multiplex PCR was run with 60 Vbeta primers and 13 Jbeta primers. Some clones are missing from TCRdb's copy, which holds only in-frame ones; the method was immunoSEQ multiplex PCR. The table shows roughly 190,000 clones, with roughly 77% occurring only once. The clonotype was recovered from a woman aged 45 to 65 in good health and CMV-seronegative. The chain joins TRBV11-1 to TRBJ2-1; perhaps TRBD1 as D (6 bases). The sequencing input was PBMCs. The CDR3 reads CASSLGPGRGNEQFF. The CDR3 DNA reads as TGTGCCAGCAGCTTAGGCCCTGGCAGGGGCAATGAGCAGTTCTTC.